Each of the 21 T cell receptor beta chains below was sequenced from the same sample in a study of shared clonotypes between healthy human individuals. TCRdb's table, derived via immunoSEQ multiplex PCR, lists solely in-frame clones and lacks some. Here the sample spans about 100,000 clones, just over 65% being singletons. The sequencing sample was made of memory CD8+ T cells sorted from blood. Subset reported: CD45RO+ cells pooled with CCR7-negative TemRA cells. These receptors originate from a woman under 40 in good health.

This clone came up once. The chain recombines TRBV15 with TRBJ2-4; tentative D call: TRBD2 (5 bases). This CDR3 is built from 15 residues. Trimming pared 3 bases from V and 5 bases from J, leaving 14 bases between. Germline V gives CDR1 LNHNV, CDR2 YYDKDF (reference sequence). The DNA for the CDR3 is TGTGCCACCAGCAGCCCGCCCCACGGGGAAAACATTCAGTACTTC. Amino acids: CATSSPPHGENIQYF. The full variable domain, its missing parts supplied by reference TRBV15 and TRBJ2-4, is DAMVIQNPRYQVTQFGKPVTLSCSQTLNHNVMYWYQQKSSQAPKLLFHYYDKDFNNEADTPDNFQSRRPNTSFCFLDIRSPGLGDTAMYLCATSSPPHGENIQYFGAGTRLSVL.

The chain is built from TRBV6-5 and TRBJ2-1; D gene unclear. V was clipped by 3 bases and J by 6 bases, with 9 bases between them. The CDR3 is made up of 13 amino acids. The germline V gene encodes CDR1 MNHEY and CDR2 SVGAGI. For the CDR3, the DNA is TGTGCCAGCAGTTATACGTGGGGCAATGAGCAGTTCTTC. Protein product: CASSYTWGNEQFF.

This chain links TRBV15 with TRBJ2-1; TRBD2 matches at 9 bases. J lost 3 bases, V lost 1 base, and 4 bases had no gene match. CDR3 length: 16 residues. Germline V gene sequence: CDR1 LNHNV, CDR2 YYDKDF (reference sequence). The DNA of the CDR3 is TGTGCCACCAGCAGAGTAGCGGGAGAGCACTACAATGAGCAGTTCTTC. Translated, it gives CATSRVAGEHYNEQFF.

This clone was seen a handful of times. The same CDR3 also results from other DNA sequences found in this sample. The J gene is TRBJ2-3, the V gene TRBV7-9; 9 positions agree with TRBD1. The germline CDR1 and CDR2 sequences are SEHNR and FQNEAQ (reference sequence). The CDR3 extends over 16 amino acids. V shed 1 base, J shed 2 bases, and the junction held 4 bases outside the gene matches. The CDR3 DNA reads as TGTGCCAGCAGCTTAGTACAGGGGGCTTACACAGATACGCAGTATTTT. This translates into CASSLVQGAYTDTQYF.

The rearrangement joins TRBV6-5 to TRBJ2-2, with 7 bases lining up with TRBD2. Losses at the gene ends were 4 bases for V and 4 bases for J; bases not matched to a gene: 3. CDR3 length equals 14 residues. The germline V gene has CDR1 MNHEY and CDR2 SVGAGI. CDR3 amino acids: CASSWLAGTGELFF. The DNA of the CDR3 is TGTGCCAGCAGTTGGTTAGCGGGCACCGGGGAGCTGTTTTTT.

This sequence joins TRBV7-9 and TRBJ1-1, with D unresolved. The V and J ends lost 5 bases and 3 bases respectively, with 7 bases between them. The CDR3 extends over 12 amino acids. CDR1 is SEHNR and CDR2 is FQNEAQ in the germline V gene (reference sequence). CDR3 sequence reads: CASSQEYTEAFF. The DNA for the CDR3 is TGTGCCAGCAGCCAAGAGTACACTGAAGCTTTCTTT. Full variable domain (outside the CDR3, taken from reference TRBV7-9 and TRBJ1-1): DTGVSQNPRHKITKRGQNVTFRCDPISEHNRLYWYRQTLGQGPEFLTYFQNEAQLEKSRLLSDRFSAERPKGSFSTLEIQRTEQGDSAMYLCASSQEYTEAFFGQGTRLTVV.

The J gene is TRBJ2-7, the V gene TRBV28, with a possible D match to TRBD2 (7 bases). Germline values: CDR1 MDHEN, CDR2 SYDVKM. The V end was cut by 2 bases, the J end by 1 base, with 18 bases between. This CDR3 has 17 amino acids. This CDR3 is CASSLGYEGGGSYEQYF. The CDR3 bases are TGTGCCAGCAGTTTAGGGTACGAGGGAGGGGGTTCCTACGAGCAGTACTTC.

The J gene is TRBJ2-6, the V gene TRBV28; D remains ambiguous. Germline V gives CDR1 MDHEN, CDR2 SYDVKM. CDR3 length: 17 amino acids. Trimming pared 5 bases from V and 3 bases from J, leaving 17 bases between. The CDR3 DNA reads TGTGCCAGCAGTCCGGCATTCGCCTGGGATGGGGCCAACGTCCTGACTTTC. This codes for CASSPAFAWDGANVLTF.

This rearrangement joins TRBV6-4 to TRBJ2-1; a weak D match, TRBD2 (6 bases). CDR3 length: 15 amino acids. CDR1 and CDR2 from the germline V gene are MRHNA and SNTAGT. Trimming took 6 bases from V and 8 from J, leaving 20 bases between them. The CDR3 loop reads CASRGRGARDDEQFF. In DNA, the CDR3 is TGTGCCAGCAGAGGACGCGGGGCTAGGGACGATGAGCAGTTCTTC.

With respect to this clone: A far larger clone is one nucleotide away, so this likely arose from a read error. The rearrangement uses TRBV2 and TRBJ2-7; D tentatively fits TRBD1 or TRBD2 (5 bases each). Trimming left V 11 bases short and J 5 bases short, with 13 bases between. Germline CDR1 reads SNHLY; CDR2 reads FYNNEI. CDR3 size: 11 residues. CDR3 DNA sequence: TGTGCCGGCAAAGGGACCCACGAGCAGTACTTC. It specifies CAGKGTHEQYF.

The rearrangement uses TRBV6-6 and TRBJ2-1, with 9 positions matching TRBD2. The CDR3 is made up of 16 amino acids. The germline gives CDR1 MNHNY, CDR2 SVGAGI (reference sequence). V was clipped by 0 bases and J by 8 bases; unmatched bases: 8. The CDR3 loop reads CASSYSLAGRQDEQFF. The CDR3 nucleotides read TGTGCCAGCAGTTACTCGCTAGCGGGGAGACAGGATGAGCAGTTCTTC.

Here the CDR3 DNA reads TGTGCCAGCAGACCTATTCAAGGGGACTACCGCGAGACCCAGTACTTC. Translation gives CASRPIQGDYRETQYF. The chain uses TRBV27 and TRBJ2-5, with 7 bases fitting TRBD2. CDR1 and CDR2 from the germline V gene are MNHEY and SMNVEV (reference sequence). The CDR3 length is 16 residues. V shed 6 bases and J 5 bases; nucleotides not matched to a gene: 15.

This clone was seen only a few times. CDR3 sequence: CASSQERVPSYEQYF. CDR3 in DNA: TGTGCCAGCAGCCAGGAAAGGGTCCCTTCCTACGAGCAGTACTTC. The chain recombines TRBV4-2 with TRBJ2-7; D unresolved. The germline gives CDR1 LGHNA, CDR2 YNFKEQ. Between the trimmed V and J ends, which lost 3 bases and 1 base, there was a span of 13 bases. The CDR3 has 15 amino acids.

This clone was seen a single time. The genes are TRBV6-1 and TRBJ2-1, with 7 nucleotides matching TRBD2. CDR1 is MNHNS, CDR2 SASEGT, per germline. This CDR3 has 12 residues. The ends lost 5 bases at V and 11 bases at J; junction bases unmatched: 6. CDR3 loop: CASSPPGTKQFF. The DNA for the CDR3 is TGTGCCAGCAGTCCCCCCGGGACTAAGCAGTTCTTC.

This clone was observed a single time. The CDR3 loop reads CASSFRDRVYEQYF. The DNA for the CDR3 is TGCGCCAGCAGCTTTAGGGACAGGGTCTACGAGCAGTACTTC. The gene calls are TRBV5-1 and TRBJ2-7; TRBD1 matches 9 bases. CDR1 is SGHRS, CDR2 YFSETQ, per germline. The CDR3 has 14 residues. With V trimmed by 2 bases and J by 3 bases, 3 bases remained unmatched.

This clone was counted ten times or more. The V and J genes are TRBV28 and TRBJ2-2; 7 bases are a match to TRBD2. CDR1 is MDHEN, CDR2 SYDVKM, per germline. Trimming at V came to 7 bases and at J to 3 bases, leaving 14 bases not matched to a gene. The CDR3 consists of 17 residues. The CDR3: CASTRLGRETDTGELFF. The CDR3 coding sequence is TGTGCCAGCACACGACTGGGGCGGGAGACTGACACCGGGGAGCTGTTTTTT. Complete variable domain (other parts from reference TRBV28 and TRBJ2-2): DVKVTQSSRYLVKRTGEKVFLECVQDMDHENMFWYRQDPGLGLRLIYFSYDVKMKEKGDIPEGYSVSREKKERFSLILESASTNQTSMYLCASTRLGRETDTGELFFGEGSRLTVL.

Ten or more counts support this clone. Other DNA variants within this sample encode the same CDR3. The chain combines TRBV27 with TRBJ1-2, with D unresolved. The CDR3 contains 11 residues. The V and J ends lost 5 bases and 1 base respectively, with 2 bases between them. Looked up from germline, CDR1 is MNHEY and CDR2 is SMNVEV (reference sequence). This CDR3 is CASSGNYGYTF. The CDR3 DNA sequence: TGTGCCAGCAGTGGTAACTATGGCTACACCTTC.

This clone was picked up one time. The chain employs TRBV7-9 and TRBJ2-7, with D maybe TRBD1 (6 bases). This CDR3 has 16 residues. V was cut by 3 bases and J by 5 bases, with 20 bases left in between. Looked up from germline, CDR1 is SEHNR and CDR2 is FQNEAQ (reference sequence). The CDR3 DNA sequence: TGTGCCAGCAGCTTTAGGGGGAACTACCCAGACCACGAGCAGTACTTC. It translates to CASSFRGNYPDHEQYF.

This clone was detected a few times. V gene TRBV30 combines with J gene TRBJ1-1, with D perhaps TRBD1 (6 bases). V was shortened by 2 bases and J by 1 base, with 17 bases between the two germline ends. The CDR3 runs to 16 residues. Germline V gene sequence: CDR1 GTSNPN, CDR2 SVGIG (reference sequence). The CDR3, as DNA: TGTGCCTGGAGTTTCGTGACAGGACGTGCGAACACTGAAGCTTTCTTT. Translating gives CAWSFVTGRANTEAFF.

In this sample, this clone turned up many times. DNA for the CDR3: TGTGCCAGCAGTGAACAAGTAGGGTTGCACGAGCAGTACTTC. Protein sequence: CASSEQVGLHEQYF. The chain uses TRBV25-1 and TRBJ2-7; D is unresolved. CDR1 is MGHDK, CDR2 SYGVNS, per germline. With 2 bases removed from V and 5 bases from J, the gap between germline ends came to 13 bases. There are 14 residues in the CDR3.

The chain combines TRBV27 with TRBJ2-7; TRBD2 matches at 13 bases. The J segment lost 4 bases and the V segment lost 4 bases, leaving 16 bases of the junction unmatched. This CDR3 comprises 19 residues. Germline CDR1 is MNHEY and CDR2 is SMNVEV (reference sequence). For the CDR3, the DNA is TGTGCCAGCAGTTCACACCTAACAAGGACTAGCGGGAGTTTGTACGAGCAGTACTTC. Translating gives CASSSHLTRTSGSLYEQYF.